The clone carrying this T cell receptor (beta chain) appeared many times. What it binds is unknown. The data were obtained in a study of T cell repertoires in cytomegalovirus infection. Study-wide background: Matching HLA type and CMV infection were both indicated by public TCR beta signatures. Whole-study results and caveats: HLA-C-restricted CMV-specific TCR beta clonotypes prevailed in the ex vivo response. The cumulative frequency of public TCR beta families distinguished individuals who carried CMV together with the relevant HLA.

Trimming took 5 bases from V and 3 from J, leaving 10 bases between them. The V gene's germline CDR1 is MNHNS and CDR2 SASEGT. The CDR3 totals 14 residues. TCRdb reanalysed the reads using MiXCR and keeps one entry per CDR3 protein. The table includes more than 650,000 distinct CDR3 sequences, approximately 34% detected once. This TCR came from a human donor in good health (CMV status not recorded). Some clones in this sample may be carry-over from other donors' samples. This rearrangement joins TRBV6-1 to TRBJ2-2; unclear D gene. Sequencing was performed on PBMCs. The chain's CDR3 is CASSKAADTGELFF. CDR3 sequence (DNA): TGTGCCAGCAGTAAGGCGGCGGACACCGGGGAGCTGTTTTTT.